This T cell receptor beta chain was captured by sequencing in a study of blood T cell repertoires in COVID-19. Study in general: Acute and convalescent COVID-19 samples came from the United States, Italy and Spain.

This CDR3 is 20 amino acids long. The V and J ends lost 2 bases and 5 bases, in that order; junction bases with no gene match: 20. Germline V gene sequence: CDR1 MGHRA, CDR2 YSYEKL. The study drew participants aged about 18 to 89 years from some 25 US areas. The data were produced by immunoSEQ multiplex PCR, yet TCRdb's version contains in-frame clones alone and is incomplete. The sample holds 200,000 or so clones; 85% to 90% are singletons and the top ten take 2% to 2.5%. The receptor was isolated from a woman in her thirties or forties with acute COVID-19. This chain joins TRBV4-1 and TRBJ2-5; TRBD1 matches at 10 bases. The sequenced sample consisted of PBMCs or T cells enriched from blood (not recorded which). CDR3 sequence: CASSQPKFWDRGDLRETQYF. Written as DNA, the CDR3 is TGCGCCAGCAGCCAACCCAAGTTTTGGGACAGGGGAGACCTCAGGGAGACCCAGTACTTC.